This T cell receptor beta chain was documented in a study of blood T cell repertoires in COVID-19. About the research overall: The analysed material was cDNA or gDNA that came from T cells, B-cell-depleted T cells, or PBMCs.

In the study's own analysis: Estimation of nucleated cell counts was performed using reference gene primer amplification. The assay was immunoSEQ multiplex PCR, and TCRdb's table has in-frame clones only and misses some. V, J and clone size are taken as reported in that table, and D and trimming were inferred from the DNA itself. Of just over 650,000 clones listed, 85% to 90% are singletons. The CDR3 totals 15 residues. V shed 4 bases, J shed 10 bases, and the junction held 8 bases outside the gene matches. The germline CDR1 and CDR2 sequences are MNHEY and SVGAGI. The V gene is TRBV6-5, the J gene TRBJ1-6, with TRBD1 identical over 9 bases. This receptor was taken from a woman between 18 and 30 years old with acute or convalescent COVID-19. What was sequenced was peripheral blood. Here the CDR3 reads CASSSQDRGGSPLHF. CDR3 DNA sequence: TGTGCCAGCAGTTCCCAGGACAGGGGAGGATCACCCCTCCACTTT.